This is a list of T cell receptor beta chains from one sample in a study of shared clonotypes between healthy human individuals. The data were produced by immunoSEQ multiplex PCR, yet TCRdb's version contains in-frame clones alone and is incomplete. The sample records hundreds of thousands of clones, 73% being singletons. The sample consisted of memory CD4+ T cells sorted from blood. The receptor source for this set is a woman in her 30s in good health. CDR3s include the opening cysteine and the closing phenylalanine or tryptophan. A D gene is named only where the DNA matches it firmly. Only some rows state a clone size, as once, few, many or a class for expanded clones.

CDR3,DNA,V,D,size,J
CASRRQGGEAFF,TGTGCCAGCAGGCGCCAGGGGGGTGAAGCTTTCTTT,TRBV28,TRBD1,NA,TRBJ1-1
CASSLGPRELAFF,TGTGCCAGCAGCTTGGGACCCAGGGAATTGGCTTTCTTT,TRBV7-2,NA,NA,TRBJ1-1
CASSSGTSGEKLFF,TGTGCCAGTAGTTCCGGGACATCAGGTGAAAAACTGTTTTTT,TRBV19,NA,NA,TRBJ1-4
CASSQGPQAFF,TGTGCCAGCAGCCAGGGACCTCAGGCTTTCTTT,TRBV14,NA,few,TRBJ1-1
CASTSGGLNTGELFF,TGTGCCAGCACCTCCGGGGGGCTGAACACCGGGGAGCTGTTTTTT,TRBV28,NA,once,TRBJ2-2
CASSGETGVGTEAFF,TGCGCCAGCAGCGGAGAGACAGGGGTGGGCACTGAAGCTTTCTTT,TRBV5-1,TRBD1,few,TRBJ1-1
CASSDPTSGSTDTQYF,TGTGCCAGCAGTGACCCGACTAGCGGTAGCACAGATACGCAGTATTTT,TRBV6-1,TRBD2,NA,TRBJ2-3
CASSPIAGGPSDEQFF,TGTGCCAGCAGCCCTATAGCGGGAGGGCCTAGCGATGAGCAGTTCTTC,TRBV7-8,TRBD2,many,TRBJ2-1
CASSLGDNLMNTGELFF,TGCGCCAGCAGCTTGGGGGACAACCTAATGAACACCGGGGAGCTGTTTTTT,TRBV5-1,NA,NA,TRBJ2-2
CAIAGTRTNEQFF,TGTGCCATAGCGGGGACTAGGACAAATGAGCAGTTCTTC,TRBV10-3,TRBD2,NA,TRBJ2-1
CASSLELAGGGEQFF,TGTGCCAGCAGTTTAGAGCTAGCGGGAGGGGGTGAGCAGTTCTTC,TRBV27,TRBD2,NA,TRBJ2-1
CASSLNGQGNEQFF,TGCGCCAGCAGCTTGAACGGACAGGGCAATGAGCAGTTCTTC,TRBV5-1,TRBD1,NA,TRBJ2-1
CASYEGGYNEQFF,TGTGCCAGCTATGAGGGGGGCTACAATGAGCAGTTCTTC,TRBV2,NA,NA,TRBJ2-1
CASSQDATGDNYGYTF,TGTGCCAGCAGCCAAGATGCGACAGGGGATAACTATGGCTACACCTTC,TRBV4-2,TRBD1,once,TRBJ1-2
CSVSGSGRASNEQFF,TGCAGCGTGAGCGGGAGCGGGAGGGCCAGTAATGAGCAGTTCTTC,TRBV29-1,TRBD2,NA,TRBJ2-1